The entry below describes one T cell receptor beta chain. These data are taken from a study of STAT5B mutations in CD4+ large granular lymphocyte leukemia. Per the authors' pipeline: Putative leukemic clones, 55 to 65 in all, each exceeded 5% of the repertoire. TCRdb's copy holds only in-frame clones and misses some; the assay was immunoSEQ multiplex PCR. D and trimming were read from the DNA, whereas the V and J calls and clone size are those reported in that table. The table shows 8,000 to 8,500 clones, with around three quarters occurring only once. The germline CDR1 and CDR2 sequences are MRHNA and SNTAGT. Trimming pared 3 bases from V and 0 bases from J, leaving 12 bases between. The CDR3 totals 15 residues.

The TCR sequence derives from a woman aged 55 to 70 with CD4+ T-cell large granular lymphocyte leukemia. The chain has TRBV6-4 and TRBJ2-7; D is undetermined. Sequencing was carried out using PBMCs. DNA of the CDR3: TGTGCCAGCAGTGAGGAGCCTGGAAGCTCCTACGAGCAGTACTTC. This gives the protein CASSEEPGSSYEQYF.